The 7 T cell receptor beta chains listed next were all sequenced from one sample in a study of blood T cell repertoires in COVID-19. Some clones are missing from TCRdb's copy, which holds only in-frame ones; the method was immunoSEQ multiplex PCR. The data hold 60,000 to 75,000 clones, with 88% observed a single time. Material for sequencing was peripheral blood. The receptor set was obtained from a woman aged 80 or older with active COVID-19.

This clone was detected once. The chain couples TRBV14 to TRBJ1-2; no clear D. The germline V gene has CDR1 SGHDN and CDR2 FVKESK. CDR3 length: 13 residues. Trimming cost V 4 bases and J 1 base, with 7 bases left between them. CDR3 nucleotide sequence: TGTGCCAGCAGCCCGTCTGTTAACTATGGCTACACCTTC. Translated, it gives CASSPSVNYGYTF.

V and J are TRBV11-2 and TRBJ2-2, with TRBD1 identical over 7 bases. CDR1 SGHAT and CDR2 FQNNGV come from the germline V gene. The CDR3 totals 14 residues. V shed 0 bases, J shed 9 bases, and the junction held 4 bases outside the gene matches. The CDR3 protein is CASSLDYRGWELFF. CDR3 nucleotides: TGTGCCAGCAGCTTAGACTACAGGGGCTGGGAGCTGTTTTTT.

The chain combines TRBV30 with TRBJ2-5, with a possible D match to TRBD2 (6 bases). CDR1 is GTSNPN, CDR2 SVGIG, per germline (reference sequence). V lost 7 bases and J lost 4, with 10 bases in between. This CDR3 is built from 11 residues. The CDR3 DNA reads as TGTGCCTCGGGGGTAGGAGAGACCCAGTACTTC. Amino acid sequence: CASGVGETQYF.

This rearrangement joins TRBV19 to TRBJ1-5, with no clear D. Germline values: CDR1 LNHDA, CDR2 SQIVND (reference sequence). The CDR3 is 12 amino acids. Trimming stripped 5 bases from V and 7 bases from J, with 9 bases between. The CDR3 protein is CASSPPRQPQHF. Written as DNA, the CDR3 is TGTGCCAGTAGTCCCCCCAGGCAGCCCCAGCATTTT.

The genes are TRBV2 and TRBJ1-2, with 10 nucleotides matching TRBD1. The V gene end was trimmed by 9 bases and the J gene end by 8 bases; junction bases not matched to a gene: 6. This CDR3 is built from 12 residues. The germline gives CDR1 SNHLY, CDR2 FYNNEI. The CDR3 is CARTGGARGYTF. DNA of the CDR3: TGTGCCAGGACAGGGGGCGCGAGGGGCTACACCTTC.

This clone has a handful of counts. The CDR3 DNA reads as TGTGCCAGCAGTTTAAACGATTGGGGCTGGACTGAAGCTTTCTTT. Translation gives CASSLNDWGWTEAFF. The V gene is TRBV6-5, the J gene TRBJ1-1; tentative D call: TRBD1 (5 bases). This CDR3 has 15 residues. V was shortened by 4 bases and J by 5 bases, with 17 bases between the two germline ends. Germline CDR1 and CDR2: MNHEY and SVGAGI.

Only one count was recorded for this clone. V gene TRBV6-4 combines with J gene TRBJ2-3; possibly TRBD2 for D (7 bases). The CDR3 length is 15 residues. The V end lost 7 bases, the J end lost 3 bases, and 17 bases lay between the germline ends. The germline V gene has CDR1 MRHNA and CDR2 SNTAGT. The CDR3 bases are TGTGCCAGCACCTGGCGAGGGGGGGGGACAGATACGCAGTATTTT. Translation: CASTWRGGGTDTQYF.